This T cell receptor (beta chain) emerged from a study of Tregs in tolerant kidney transplant recipients. Here immunoSEQ multiplex PCR was the method, and the copy in TCRdb shows in-frame clones only, minus some. The table shows 90,000 or so clones, with over 85% occurring only once. Germline V gives CDR1 SGHVS, CDR2 FQNEAQ. Trimming removed 1 base from V and 7 bases from J, with 20 bases in between. CDR3 length: 16 amino acids. General study results and limits: Changing PCR primers prevented nucleotide comparison between some patients' samples.

For this clone: What it recognizes is unknown.

Related graft donors supplied nonmyeloablative bone marrow transplants, and mixed chimerism was transient. Unstimulated Tregs (CD4+CD25+CD127-) and CD4+CD25- non-Tregs were sorted from PBMCs. The sample was CD4+ T cells from blood (PBMCs), taken 12 months after the transplant. The TCR originated in a human patient who received a combined kidney and bone marrow transplant. Some T cells may be supplied by the graft donor. V and J are TRBV7-8 and TRBJ2-7, with D possibly matching TRBD2 (6 bases). CDR3 in DNA: TGTGCCAGCAGCTTAGGACGGGGAAGCGGGTCTCGGGAGCAGTACTTC. This codes for CASSLGRGSGSREQYF.